This T cell receptor (beta chain) was sequenced in a study of T-cell memory formation after mild COVID-19. TCRdb processed the 5' RACE reads anew with MiXCR; each CDR3 protein has one entry. The repertoire holds 160,000 or so distinct CDR3 sequences, with roughly a third as singletons. V lost 3 bases to trimming and J lost 3 bases, with 11 bases between them. The germline V gene encodes CDR1 DFQATT and CDR2 SNEGSKA (reference sequence). The CDR3 is made up of 14 amino acids. The sequenced sample was PBMCs or a T cell subset sorted from them (not recorded which). The chain recombines TRBV20-1 with TRBJ1-4; no definite D call. This TCR was recovered from an adult woman who had mild COVID-19 (a few samples of this study predate the infection). Cell type and time point are not known. The CDR3 DNA follows: TGCAGTGCTAGTGGAGGGAGCGCTAATGAAAAACTGTTTTTT. Its protein product is CSASGGSANEKLFF.